This T cell receptor beta chain was retrieved from a study of T cells after yellow fever vaccination. Broader study findings: Clonotypes found in both CD4 and CD8 compartments made up a small share. Though weaker, the secondary response peaked faster, on day 5 versus 15. A large majority of primary-vaccination clones showed up again after the booster (just under 97% CD4, 75% to 90% CD8).

This CDR3 has 17 amino acids. Germline V lookup: CDR1 SGHTA, CDR2 FQGNSA. The V and J ends lost 0 bases and 1 base respectively, with 16 bases between them. MiXCR, run by TCRdb on the 5' RACE reads, gives a single entry per CDR3 protein. The table records about 550,000 distinct CDR3 sequences, around 21% of them present only once. Regarding this clonotype: The target antigen is unknown.

The starting material was PBMCs, obtained 15 days after the yellow fever booster vaccination. The source of this sequence is a man aged 30 to 45 who received the YFV17D yellow fever vaccine. The chain has TRBV7-2 and TRBJ2-7; D is possibly TRBD1 or TRBD2 (5 bases each). This CDR3 is CASSLAYGDASSYEQYF. The CDR3 nucleotides read TGTGCCAGCAGCTTAGCGTACGGGGACGCTAGTTCCTACGAGCAGTACTTC.